Listed below are T cell receptor beta chains from one sample, sequenced in a study of CD8 T cells in Susac syndrome. Each CDR3 protein gets one entry after TCRdb re-called the immunoSEQ multiplex PCR reads with MiXCR. The repertoire includes approximately 210,000 distinct CDR3 sequences, 95% of them detected once, and 0.095% sits in the top ten. Specimen: CD4+ T cells from PBMCs. These receptors were collected from a human donor with multiple sclerosis. CDR3s include the opening cysteine and the closing phenylalanine or tryptophan. A D gene is named only where the DNA matches it firmly. Clone size, where shown, is once, few, many, or a class for clones that have expanded.

DNA,CDR3,V,J,size,D
TGTGCCAGCAGTGTTCGGACAGTTTACAATGAGCAGTTCTTC,CASSVRTVYNEQFF,TRBV27,TRBJ2-1,-,-
TGTGCCAGCTCATCTCGGGACGGATCGAGGACACCCCTCCACTTT,CASSSRDGSRTPLHF,TRBV18,TRBJ1-6,-,-
TGCAGCGTTGTAATGGCTGAAGCTTTCTTT,CSVVMAEAFF,TRBV29-1,TRBJ1-1,-,-
TGTGCCAGCAGTTTATTTCCCCACTACGAGCAGTACTTC,CASSLFPHYEQYF,TRBV12-3/TRBV12-4,TRBJ2-7,-,-
TGTGCCTGGAGCGGGTCCGGGAACACTGAAGCTTTCTTT,CAWSGSGNTEAFF,TRBV30,TRBJ1-1,-,-
TGTGCCAGCCTTGGACAGGGGGTTGACGAGCAGTACTTC,CASLGQGVDEQYF,TRBV2,TRBJ2-7,-,TRBD1
TGCGCCAGCAGCCTTCTGACAGGGACTGAAGCTTTCTTT,CASSLLTGTEAFF,TRBV5-1,TRBJ1-1,-,TRBD1
TGTGCCAGCAGCCCGAGGGGGGATTTGATAGATACGCAGTATTTT,CASSPRGDLIDTQYF,TRBV5-4,TRBJ2-3,-,-
TGTGCCAGCAGTATCGGGACAGGTACTCACGGTAGCAATCAGCCCCAGCATTTT,CASSIGTGTHGSNQPQHF,TRBV12-3/TRBV12-4,TRBJ1-5,-,TRBD1
TGTGCCAGCAGCTTAGTTGGGACACGGCATAACAACTATGGCTACACCTTC,CASSLVGTRHNNYGYTF,TRBV11-2,TRBJ1-2,-,-
TGCAGCGTTGAAGAACTAGGACAGGGTGAGCAGTTCTTC,CSVEELGQGEQFF,TRBV29-1,TRBJ2-1,-,TRBD1
TGTGCCAGCAGCCCGATGACAGCTAGGGCTGGGGCCAACGTCCTGACTTTC,CASSPMTARAGANVLTF,TRBV7-3,TRBJ2-6,-,-
TGTGCCAGCAGCCCACTGAGGACAGGGTTCTCCTACGAGCAGTACTTC,CASSPLRTGFSYEQYF,TRBV7-9,TRBJ2-7,-,TRBD1
TGTGCCAGCAGGAGCGGACTAGCGAACACCGGGGAGCTGTTTTTT,CASRSGLANTGELFF,TRBV3-1,TRBJ2-2,-,TRBD2
TGTGCCAGCAGCTTGCCCGCGGGGCATACGCAGTATTTT,CASSLPAGHTQYF,TRBV5-4,TRBJ2-3,-,-
TGTGCCAGCTCACCACCGGGACTAGCGTCCTATGAGCAGTTCTTC,CASSPPGLASYEQFF,TRBV18,TRBJ2-1,-,TRBD2
TGCGCCAGCAGCTTGGCCTACGGACAGCGGGGGCAGTACTTC,CASSLAYGQRGQYF,TRBV5-1,TRBJ2-7,-,-
TGTGCCAGCAGAGGTCTGGCCCCAGCCGGGACCCAGTACTTC,CASRGLAPAGTQYF,TRBV2,TRBJ2-5,-,-
TGTGCCACCATGGACGGATTCACAGATACGCAGTATTTT,CATMDGFTDTQYF,TRBV24-1,TRBJ2-3,-,-
TGTGCCTGGACCAAGGGACGGAGAGATGAAAAACTGTTTTTT,CAWTKGRRDEKLFF,TRBV30,TRBJ1-4,-,-
TGCGCCAGCAGCCGGGCGGAAGAGACCCAGTACTTC,CASSRAEETQYF,TRBV5-1,TRBJ2-5,-,-
TGCAGCGTTCGGAACGGAATGAACACCGGGGAGCTGTTTTTT,CSVRNGMNTGELFF,TRBV29-1,TRBJ2-2,-,-
TGCAGCGTTATGAGGGGGGACACTGAAGCTTTCTTT,CSVMRGDTEAFF,TRBV29-1,TRBJ1-1,-,-
TGTGCCAGCAGTTCAGCGGGACCCTACAATGAGCAGTTCTTC,CASSSAGPYNEQFF,TRBV28,TRBJ2-1,few,TRBD2
TGTGCCAGCAGTTGGACAAGCAATCAGCCCCAGCATTTT,CASSWTSNQPQHF,TRBV12-3/TRBV12-4,TRBJ1-5,-,-
TGTGCCACCAGCAGAGATTTAGCAGCTCTGGGTGGCTACACCTTC,CATSRDLAALGGYTF,TRBV15,TRBJ1-2,-,-
TGTGCCAGCAGCTTAGACAGTTGGGGACAAGAGACCCAGTACTTC,CASSLDSWGQETQYF,TRBV9,TRBJ2-5,-,-
TGCGCCAGCAGCCGGGGCGGCTACTATGGCTACACCTTC,CASSRGGYYGYTF,TRBV4-1,TRBJ1-2,-,-
TGCGCCAGCAGCTTGGCCATAACGGTACGGGGGTATCGCGATGAGCAGTTCTTC,CASSLAITVRGYRDEQFF,TRBV5-1,TRBJ2-1,-,-
TGTGCCAGCAGCCCGGGGCGGGGCTTCACCGGGGAGCTGTTTTTT,CASSPGRGFTGELFF,TRBV6-6,TRBJ2-2,-,-
TGCAGCGTTGTTACCGGGACAGCTTACGAGCAGTACTTC,CSVVTGTAYEQYF,TRBV29-1,TRBJ2-7,-,TRBD1
TGTGCCAGCAGTCCTGCAGGGGGCCCGAACACTGAAGCTTTCTTT,CASSPAGGPNTEAFF,TRBV27,TRBJ1-1,-,TRBD1
TGCGCCAGCAGCCAAGGAGAGCGGGACGATGAGCAGTTCTTC,CASSQGERDDEQFF,TRBV4-1,TRBJ2-1,-,TRBD2
TGCAGTGCTAGAGATCAAACCGCGATGAACTATGGCTACACCTTC,CSARDQTAMNYGYTF,TRBV20-1,TRBJ1-2,-,-
TGTGCCAGTAGTACCCCCGGATTTAGGCAGTACTTC,CASSTPGFRQYF,TRBV19,TRBJ2-5,-,-
TGTGCCTGGAGGCCCCTCAGGGAGAGCGGTGGCTACACCTTC,CAWRPLRESGGYTF,TRBV30,TRBJ1-2,-,-
TGTGCCTGGAGTGTACGAGTGAACACTGAAGCTTTCTTT,CAWSVRVNTEAFF,TRBV30,TRBJ1-1,-,-
TGCAGCGGGGGGGCGGGAGAGACCCAGTACTTC,CSGGAGETQYF,TRBV29-1,TRBJ2-5,-,-
TGTGCCAGCATGCGAGCGGGCACCGGGGAGCTGTTTTTT,CASMRAGTGELFF,TRBV3-1,TRBJ2-2,-,-
TGTGCCAGCAGTGAAGAGGGACAGTCCTACGAGCAGTACTTC,CASSEEGQSYEQYF,TRBV6-1,TRBJ2-7,-,TRBD1
TGTGCCTGGAGTACCGCGGACAGGGGGCAAGGCTACACCTTC,CAWSTADRGQGYTF,TRBV30,TRBJ1-2,-,TRBD1
TGTGCCTGGAGTACGACAGGGGGGCACACTGAAGCTTTCTTT,CAWSTTGGHTEAFF,TRBV30,TRBJ1-1,once,TRBD1
TGTGCCAGCAGTTACTCGAGAAGGACAGGGACCACCGGGGAGCTGTTTTTT,CASSYSRRTGTTGELFF,TRBV6-5,TRBJ2-2,-,TRBD1
TGTGCCACCAGTGATAGGAACAGAGGGGGCCACAATGAGCAGTTCTTC,CATSDRNRGGHNEQFF,TRBV24-1,TRBJ2-1,-,TRBD1
TGCAGTGCCCCCGAGGGGACAGGGAGGTATAATTCACCCCTCCACTTT,CSAPEGTGRYNSPLHF,TRBV20-1,TRBJ1-6,-,TRBD1
TGCGCCAGCAGCTTGGCCTCTGGGATCAACTATGGCTACACCTTC,CASSLASGINYGYTF,TRBV5-1,TRBJ1-2,-,-
TGTGCCAGCAGCTTTAGCGGTCTTAGGGAGGAGACCCAGTACTTC,CASSFSGLREETQYF,TRBV7-9,TRBJ2-5,-,-